Each of the 20 T cell receptor beta chains below was sequenced from the same sample in a study of identical twins. TCRdb re-called the 5' RACE reads with MiXCR, one entry per CDR3 protein. The table records around 250,000 distinct CDR3 sequences, approximately 8.3% of them present only once. These same data were also listed under a study on yellow fever vaccine responses in identical twins.

The specimen was CD8+ T cells sorted from blood. These receptors all come from a woman aged 18-30 years in good health.

The rearrangement joins TRBV28 to TRBJ2-7; 9 bases match TRBD1. Germline loops: CDR1 MDHEN, CDR2 SYDVKM. V was clipped by 4 bases and J by 1 base; unmatched bases: 8. The CDR3 is made up of 16 amino acids. The CDR3 sequence: CASSSRTGTGSYEQYF. The CDR3 DNA reads TGTGCCAGCAGTTCCAGAACCGGGACAGGGTCCTACGAGCAGTACTTC. Combining the CDR3 with reference TRBV28 and TRBJ2-7 gives the whole variable domain DVKVTQSSRYLVKRTGEKVFLECVQDMDHENMFWYRQDPGLGLRLIYFSYDVKMKEKGDIPEGYSVSREKKERFSLILESASTNQTSMYLCASSSRTGTGSYEQYFGPGTRLTVT.

This clonotype occurred many times. The chain combines TRBV6-5 with TRBJ2-5, with 14 bases aligning to TRBD2. The length of the CDR3 is 17 residues. The V and J ends lost 6 bases and 2 bases, in that order; junction bases with no gene match: 8. Germline CDR1 and CDR2: MNHEY and SVGAGI. The CDR3 is CASSYGLAGGFQETQYF. DNA for the CDR3: TGTGCCAGCAGCTATGGACTAGCGGGGGGATTTCAAGAGACCCAGTACTTC.

The chain links TRBV30 to TRBJ2-5; TRBD2 matches 14 bases. The CDR3 runs 17 residues. Trimming removed 2 bases from V and 9 bases from J; junction bases left unmatched: 14. Germline V CDR1 and CDR2: GTSNPN, SVGIG (reference sequence). CDR3 sequence: CAWSRTGLAGEPGAQYF. CDR3 DNA: TGTGCCTGGAGTCGTACGGGACTAGCGGGGGAGCCGGGGGCCCAGTACTTC.

This clonotype turned up a few times. This sequence joins TRBV7-9 and TRBJ2-1; the D is unclear. The ends were cut back, 4 bases at V and 8 bases at J, with 15 bases in the middle. CDR1 and CDR2 (germline): SEHNR, FQNEAQ (reference sequence). The length of the CDR3 is 14 residues. CDR3 protein: CASSSERIQYEQFF. The CDR3 DNA is TGTGCCAGCAGCTCAGAGAGGATACAATATGAGCAGTTCTTC. The whole variable domain, remainder taken from reference TRBV7-9 and TRBJ2-1, is DTGVSQNPRHKITKRGQNVTFRCDPISEHNRLYWYRQTLGQGPEFLTYFQNEAQLEKSRLLSDRFSAERPKGSFSTLEIQRTEQGDSAMYLCASSSERIQYEQFFGPGTRLTVL.

As to this clonotype: One base away lies a much larger clone, so this may be a sequencing read error. The chain carries TRBV7-8 and TRBJ2-5; 8 positions agree with TRBD2. This CDR3 has 16 residues. With 2 bases clipped from V and 6 bases from J, the junction kept 11 bases outside the gene matches. Germline V CDR1 and CDR2: SGHVS, FQNEAQ. The CDR3 nucleotides read TGTGCCAGCAGCTTAACCCCAGCGGGGGATAAGCAGACCCAGTACTTC. This gives the protein CASSLTPAGDKQTQYF.

There are many counts of this clonotype. The gene calls are TRBV6-5 and TRBJ2-5, with D perhaps matching TRBD2 (5 bases). Trimming took off 1 base at V and 5 bases at J, with 8 bases between the two ends. Germline CDR1 is MNHEY and CDR2 is SVGAGI. CDR3 length: 13 residues. In DNA, the CDR3 is TGTGCCAGCAGTTACTTGGGAGAGGAGACCCAGTACTTC. Protein product: CASSYLGEETQYF.

This clonotype was detected a few times. The chain combines TRBV10-3 with TRBJ2-3; a weak D match, TRBD2 (5 bases). CDR3 size: 13 residues. Germline V CDR1 and CDR2: ENHRY, SYGVKD. Trimming left V 3 bases short and J 4 bases short, with 8 bases between. The CDR3 region has the DNA TGTGCCATCAGTGAACTAGGCGCAGATACGCAGTATTTT. Encoded protein: CAISELGADTQYF.

This clonotype was picked up a small number of times. This chain uses TRBV30 with TRBJ2-2, with D unresolved. The length of the CDR3 is 16 residues. Looked up from germline, CDR1 is GTSNPN and CDR2 is SVGIG (reference sequence). The V end lost 1 base, the J end lost 0 bases, and 12 bases lay between the germline ends. CDR3 DNA: TGTGCCTGGAGTGCACCCCATGACTCGAACACCGGGGAGCTGTTTTTT. The encoded protein is CAWSAPHDSNTGELFF. Full variable domain (outside the CDR3, taken from reference TRBV30 and TRBJ2-2): SQTIHQWPATLVQPVGSPLSLECTVEGTSNPNLYWYRQAAGRGLQLLFYSVGIGQISSEVPQNLSASRPQDRQFILSSKKLLLSDSGFYLCAWSAPHDSNTGELFFGEGSRLTVL.

The rearrangement uses TRBV7-9 and TRBJ2-3, with D possibly TRBD2 on 5 matching bases. The V end lost 0 bases, the J end lost 4 bases, and 8 bases lay between the germline ends. The germline V gene has CDR1 SEHNR and CDR2 FQNEAQ (reference sequence). The CDR3 runs to 14 residues. CDR3 sequence reads: CASSLAGDSDTQYF. Written as DNA, the CDR3 is TGTGCCAGCAGCTTAGCGGGAGATTCAGATACGCAGTATTTT.

This clonotype was found a few times. The chain uses TRBV28 and TRBJ2-3; D possibly corresponds to TRBD1 (6 bases). The CDR3 covers 15 residues. Germline V CDR1 and CDR2: MDHEN, SYDVKM. With 6 bases removed from V and 2 bases from J, the gap between germline ends came to 15 bases. In nucleotides, the CDR3 is TGTGCCAGCAGCACAGGGACAACAAACACAGATACGCAGTATTTT. Translation: CASSTGTTNTDTQYF.

V and J are TRBV7-9 and TRBJ2-1; possibly TRBD1 or TRBD2 for D (5 bases each). Trimming left V 4 bases short and J 4 bases short, with 14 bases between. This CDR3 comprises 15 residues. CDR1 SEHNR and CDR2 FQNEAQ come from the germline V gene (reference sequence). The CDR3 sequence is CASSYLLGPYNEQFF. CDR3 DNA sequence: TGTGCCAGCAGCTACCTATTGGGACCTTACAATGAGCAGTTCTTC.

The chain has TRBV6-5 and TRBJ1-4; D perhaps matches TRBD1 (6 bases). V shed 2 bases and J shed 6 bases, with 16 bases lying between them. Germline V CDR1 and CDR2: MNHEY, SVGAGI. The CDR3 length is 16 residues. DNA of the CDR3: TGTGCCAGCAGTTACGGGTTCGGGGGGCAAGATGAAAAACTGTTTTTT. Protein: CASSYGFGGQDEKLFF.

This clonotype was picked up many times. The J gene is TRBJ2-1, the V gene TRBV29-1; no reliable D call. The length of the CDR3 is 9 residues. From germline, CDR1 is SQVTM and CDR2 ANQGSEA. V was cut by 3 bases and J by 8 bases, with 2 bases left in between. The CDR3 DNA reads TGCAGCGTTGAGTATGAGCAGTTCTTC. Protein product: CSVEYEQFF.

This clonotype turned up a few times. The V gene is TRBV7-9, the J gene TRBJ1-2; no reliable D call. With 1 base removed from V and 0 bases from J, the gap between germline ends came to 9 bases. The CDR3 length is 15 residues. Germline V gene sequence: CDR1 SEHNR, CDR2 FQNEAQ (reference sequence). CDR3 loop: CASSLVGGPNYGYTF. The CDR3 DNA reads TGTGCCAGCAGCTTAGTTGGAGGTCCTAACTATGGCTACACCTTC.

The rearrangement uses TRBV7-3 and TRBJ2-5, with 11 bases lining up with TRBD1. Germline CDR1 SGHTA, CDR2 FQGTGA. The CDR3 spans 15 residues. Germline trimming cut 3 bases from V and 3 bases from J; bases unmatched to any gene: 3. CDR3 bases: TGTGCCAGCAGCTTGGGACAGGGGGGGGAAGAGACCCAGTACTTC. It yields the protein CASSLGQGGEETQYF.

V gene TRBV6-1 combines with J gene TRBJ2-3, with 7 bases matching TRBD1. The CDR3 consists of 16 residues. Trimming took 1 base from V and 2 from J; bases not matched to a gene: 6. Germline V gives CDR1 MNHNS, CDR2 SASEGT. CDR3 amino acids: CASSEGTGIITDTQYF. The CDR3 DNA follows: TGTGCCAGCAGTGAAGGGACAGGAATAATCACAGATACGCAGTATTTT.

This clonotype was recorded many times. The rearrangement uses TRBV14 and TRBJ2-7; 7 bases fit TRBD1. J lost 1 base, V lost 1 base, and 4 bases had no gene match. The CDR3 contains 15 residues. Germline CDR1 SGHDN, CDR2 FVKESK. This CDR3 reads CASSQATGQSYEQYF. The CDR3 nucleotides are TGTGCCAGCAGCCAAGCAACGGGACAGTCCTACGAGCAGTACTTC.

This clonotype showed up many times. This sequence joins TRBV12-3 or TRBV12-4 and TRBJ2-1, with TRBD2 matching over 14 bases. The CDR3 is 17 amino acids. J was trimmed by 7 bases and V by 6 bases; bases with no gene match: 11. The CDR3 protein is CASSYKMGLAGDNEQFF. CDR3 nucleotide sequence: TGTGCCAGCAGCTACAAAATGGGACTAGCGGGAGATAATGAGCAGTTCTTC.

This clonotype was seen more than once but under ten times. The chain is built from TRBV29-1 and TRBJ1-4, with D maybe TRBD1 (5 bases). V lost 5 bases, J lost 10 bases, and 14 bases lay in between. The length of the CDR3 is 12 residues. Germline values: CDR1 SQVTM, CDR2 ANQGSEA. In DNA form, the CDR3 reads TGCAGCGTTTCCGATCATGGGGGAAAACTGTTTTTT. This gives the protein CSVSDHGGKLFF.

This clonotype was seen ten or more times. The V gene is TRBV9, the J gene TRBJ2-2, with TRBD2 matching 10 bases. The CDR3 loop spans 17 amino acids. J gave up 9 bases and V 0 bases, and 11 bases lay outside the gene matches. The germline gives CDR1 SGDLS, CDR2 YYNGEE. CDR3 sequence: CASSVARLAGGVRELFF. The CDR3 DNA is TGTGCCAGCAGCGTAGCTAGACTAGCGGGCGGTGTCCGGGAGCTGTTTTTT. Full variable domain (missing parts from reference TRBV9 and TRBJ2-2): DSGVTQTPKHLITATGQRVTLRCSPRSGDLSVYWYQQSLDQGLQFLIQYYNGEERAKGNILERFSAQQFPDLHSELNLSSLELGDSALYFCASSVARLAGGVRELFFGEGSRLTVL.